The clone carrying this TCR beta chain was picked up a small number of times. Antigen specificity is unknown. The data were obtained in a study of T-cell reconstitution after alpha-beta-depleted transplantation in children. The ends were cut back, 5 bases at V and 5 bases at J, with 7 bases in the middle. The CDR3 runs 12 residues. CDR1 MNHEY and CDR2 SMNVEV come from the germline V gene (reference sequence). General study results and limits: The high TCRbeta diversity at day 60 in some patients came from surviving recipient T cells and thymic progenitors. Among T cells one year after transplant, newly produced cells accounted for most counts and diversity. Expanded clones from the graft, numbering several hundred, reportedly supplied alpha-beta T cells about two months after transplant.

The TCRbeta library incorporated unique molecular identifiers. TCRdb ran MiXCR on the PCR reads and lists one entry per CDR3 protein. Of some 120,000 distinct CDR3 sequences detected, 9.5% to 10% appear once; the ten largest clones hold more than 20%. The specimen comprised PBMCs, mostly from graft donor cells, sampled 180 days after TCRalphabeta/CD19-depleted stem cell transplant. The gene calls are TRBV27 and TRBJ2-1; D is unclear. The source of this sequence is a girl under three years old who had a stem cell transplant for combined immunodeficiency, so the T cells may come from the graft donor. The chain's CDR3 is CASSPPHNEQFF. The CDR3 nucleotides are TGTGCCAGCAGTCCCCCCCACAATGAGCAGTTCTTC.